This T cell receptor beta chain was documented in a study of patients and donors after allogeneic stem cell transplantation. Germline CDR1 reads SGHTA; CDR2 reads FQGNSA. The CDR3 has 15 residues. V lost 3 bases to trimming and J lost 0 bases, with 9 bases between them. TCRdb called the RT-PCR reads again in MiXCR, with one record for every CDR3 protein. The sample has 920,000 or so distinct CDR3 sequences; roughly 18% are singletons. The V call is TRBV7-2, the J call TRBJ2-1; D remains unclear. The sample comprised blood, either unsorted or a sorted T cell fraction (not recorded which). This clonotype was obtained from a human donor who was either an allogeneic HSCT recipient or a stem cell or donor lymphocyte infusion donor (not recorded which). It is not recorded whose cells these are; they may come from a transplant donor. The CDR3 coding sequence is TGTGCCAGCAGCTTCACGTCCTTCTCCTACAATGAGCAGTTCTTC. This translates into CASSFTSFSYNEQFF.